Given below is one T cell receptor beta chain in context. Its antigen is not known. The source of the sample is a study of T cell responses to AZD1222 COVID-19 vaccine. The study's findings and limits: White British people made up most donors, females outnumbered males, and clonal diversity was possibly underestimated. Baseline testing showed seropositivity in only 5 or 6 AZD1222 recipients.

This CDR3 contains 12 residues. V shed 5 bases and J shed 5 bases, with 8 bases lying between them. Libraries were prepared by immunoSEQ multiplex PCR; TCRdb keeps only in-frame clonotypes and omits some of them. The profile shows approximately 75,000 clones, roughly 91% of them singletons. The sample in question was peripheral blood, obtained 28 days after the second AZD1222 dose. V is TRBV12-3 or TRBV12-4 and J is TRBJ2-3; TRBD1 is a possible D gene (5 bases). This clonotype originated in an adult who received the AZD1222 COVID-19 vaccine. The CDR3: CASSLRVDTQYF. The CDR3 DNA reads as TGTGCCAGCAGTCTCAGGGTAGATACGCAGTATTTT.